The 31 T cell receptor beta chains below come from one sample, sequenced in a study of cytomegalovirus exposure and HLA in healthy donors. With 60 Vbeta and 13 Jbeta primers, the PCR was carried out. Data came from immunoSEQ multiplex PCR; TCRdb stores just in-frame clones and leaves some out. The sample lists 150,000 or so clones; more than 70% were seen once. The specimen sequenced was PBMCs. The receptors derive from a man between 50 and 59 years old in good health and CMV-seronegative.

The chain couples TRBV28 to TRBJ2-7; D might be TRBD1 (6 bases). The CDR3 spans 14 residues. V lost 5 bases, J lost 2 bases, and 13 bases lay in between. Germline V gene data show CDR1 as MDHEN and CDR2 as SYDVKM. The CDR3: CASSRVRTAYEQYF. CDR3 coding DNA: TGTGCCAGCAGTCGGGTTCGGACAGCCTACGAGCAGTACTTC.

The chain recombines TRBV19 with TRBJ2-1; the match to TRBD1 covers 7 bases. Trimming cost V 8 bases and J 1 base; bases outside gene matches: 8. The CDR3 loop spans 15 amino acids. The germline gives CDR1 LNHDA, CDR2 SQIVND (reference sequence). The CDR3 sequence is CASSIQGPSYNEQFF. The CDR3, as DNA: TGTGCCAGTTCGATACAGGGGCCTTCCTACAATGAGCAGTTCTTC.

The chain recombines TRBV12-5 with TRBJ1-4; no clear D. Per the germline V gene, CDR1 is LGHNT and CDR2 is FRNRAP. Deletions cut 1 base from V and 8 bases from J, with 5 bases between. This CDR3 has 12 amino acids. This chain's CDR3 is CASGLDSEKLFF. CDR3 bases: TGTGCTAGTGGTTTGGACAGCGAAAAACTGTTTTTT.

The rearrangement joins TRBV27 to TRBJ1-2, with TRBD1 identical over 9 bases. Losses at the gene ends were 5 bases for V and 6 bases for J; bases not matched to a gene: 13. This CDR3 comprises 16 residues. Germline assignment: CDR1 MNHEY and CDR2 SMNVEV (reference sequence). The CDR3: CASSPLGDRAWDGYTF. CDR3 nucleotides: TGTGCCAGCAGTCCCTTAGGGGACAGGGCATGGGATGGCTACACCTTC.

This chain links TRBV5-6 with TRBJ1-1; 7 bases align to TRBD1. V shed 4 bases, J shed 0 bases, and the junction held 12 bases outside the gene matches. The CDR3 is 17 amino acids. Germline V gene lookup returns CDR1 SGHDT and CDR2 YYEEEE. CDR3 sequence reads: CASSQTGKAVLNTEAFF. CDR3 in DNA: TGTGCCAGCAGCCAGACAGGGAAGGCGGTCCTGAACACTGAAGCTTTCTTT.

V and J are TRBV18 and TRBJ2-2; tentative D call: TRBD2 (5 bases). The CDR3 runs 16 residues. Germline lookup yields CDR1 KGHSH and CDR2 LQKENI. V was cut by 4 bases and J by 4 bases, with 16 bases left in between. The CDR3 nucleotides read TGTGCCAGCTCACTCTCCCAGAGCGGCGGCACCGGGGAGCTGTTTTTT. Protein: CASSLSQSGGTGELFF.

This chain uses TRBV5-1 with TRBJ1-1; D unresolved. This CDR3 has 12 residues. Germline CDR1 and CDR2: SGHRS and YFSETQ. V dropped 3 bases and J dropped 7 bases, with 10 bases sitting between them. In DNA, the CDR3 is TGCGCCAGCAGCTCCGGAGTGTTTGAAGCTTTCTTT. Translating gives CASSSGVFEAFF.

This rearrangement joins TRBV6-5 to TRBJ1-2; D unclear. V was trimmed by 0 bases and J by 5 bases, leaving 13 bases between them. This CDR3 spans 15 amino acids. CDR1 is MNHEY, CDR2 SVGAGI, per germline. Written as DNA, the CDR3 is TGTGCCAGCAGTTACTCCCCGGAGGCGGGGTATGGCTACACCTTC. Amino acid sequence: CASSYSPEAGYGYTF.

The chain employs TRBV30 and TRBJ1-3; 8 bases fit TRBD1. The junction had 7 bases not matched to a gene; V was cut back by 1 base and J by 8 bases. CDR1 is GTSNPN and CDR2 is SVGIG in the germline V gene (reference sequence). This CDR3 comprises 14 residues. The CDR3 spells CAWSGGQGRHTIYF. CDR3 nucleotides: TGTGCCTGGAGTGGAGGACAGGGCCGCCACACCATATATTTT.

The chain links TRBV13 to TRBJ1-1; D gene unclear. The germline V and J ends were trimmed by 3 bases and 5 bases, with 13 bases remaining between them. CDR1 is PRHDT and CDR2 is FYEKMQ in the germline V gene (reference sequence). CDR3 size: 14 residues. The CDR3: CASSFRAGQTEAFF. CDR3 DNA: TGTGCCAGCAGCTTTCGAGCGGGCCAGACTGAAGCTTTCTTT. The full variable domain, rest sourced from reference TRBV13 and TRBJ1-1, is AAGVIQSPRHLIKEKRETATLKCYPIPRHDTVYWYQQGPGQDPQFLISFYEKMQSDKGSIPDRFSAQQFSDYHSELNMSSLELGDSALYFCASSFRAGQTEAFFGQGTRLTVV.

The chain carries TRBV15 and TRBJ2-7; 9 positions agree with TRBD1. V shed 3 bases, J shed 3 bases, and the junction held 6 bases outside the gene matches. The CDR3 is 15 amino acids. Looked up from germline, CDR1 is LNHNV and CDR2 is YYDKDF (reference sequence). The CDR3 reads CATSRGQGDYYEQYF. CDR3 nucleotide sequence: TGTGCCACCAGCAGGGGACAGGGAGATTACTACGAGCAGTACTTC.

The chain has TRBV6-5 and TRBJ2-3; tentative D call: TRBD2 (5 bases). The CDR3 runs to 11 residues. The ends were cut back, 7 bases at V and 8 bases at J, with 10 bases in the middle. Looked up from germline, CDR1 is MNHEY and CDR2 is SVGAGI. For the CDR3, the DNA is TGTGCCAGCAAGCTAGCTGGTACGCAGTATTTT. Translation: CASKLAGTQYF.

CDR3 in amino acids: CASSPDWRGGWTEAFF. CDR3 nucleotides: TGTGCCAGCAGCCCAGACTGGAGGGGCGGATGGACTGAAGCTTTCTTT. The chain has TRBV11-2 and TRBJ1-1; maybe TRBD1 (5 bases). Between the trimmed V and J ends, which lost 5 bases and 5 bases, there was a span of 21 bases. Germline V gene sequence: CDR1 SGHAT, CDR2 FQNNGV. This CDR3 is built from 16 residues.

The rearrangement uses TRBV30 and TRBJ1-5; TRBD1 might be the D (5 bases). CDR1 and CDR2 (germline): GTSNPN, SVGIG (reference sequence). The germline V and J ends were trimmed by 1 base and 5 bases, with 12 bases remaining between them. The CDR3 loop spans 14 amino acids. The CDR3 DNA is TGTGCCTGGAGTGGAGATAGGGGTGATCAGCCCCAGCATTTT. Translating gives CAWSGDRGDQPQHF.

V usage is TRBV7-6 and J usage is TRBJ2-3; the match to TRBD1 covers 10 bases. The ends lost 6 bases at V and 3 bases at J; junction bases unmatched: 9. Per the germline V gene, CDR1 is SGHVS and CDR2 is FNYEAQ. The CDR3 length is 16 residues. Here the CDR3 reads CASSRNTGQGTDTQYF. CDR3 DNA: TGTGCCAGCAGTCGTAACACGGGACAGGGGACAGATACGCAGTATTTT.

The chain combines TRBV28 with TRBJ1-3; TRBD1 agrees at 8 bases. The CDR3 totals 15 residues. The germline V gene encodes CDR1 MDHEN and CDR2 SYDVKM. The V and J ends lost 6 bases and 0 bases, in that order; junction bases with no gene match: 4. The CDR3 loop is CASRNRGASGNTIYF. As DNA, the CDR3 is TGTGCCAGCAGAAACAGGGGGGCCTCTGGAAACACCATATATTTT.

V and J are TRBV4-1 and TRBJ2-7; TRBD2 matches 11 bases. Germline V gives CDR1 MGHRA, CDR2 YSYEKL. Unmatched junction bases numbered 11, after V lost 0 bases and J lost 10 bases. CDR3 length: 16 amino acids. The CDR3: CASSQERLAGGWFQYF. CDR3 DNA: TGCGCCAGCAGCCAAGAACGGCTAGCGGGAGGATGGTTTCAGTACTTC.

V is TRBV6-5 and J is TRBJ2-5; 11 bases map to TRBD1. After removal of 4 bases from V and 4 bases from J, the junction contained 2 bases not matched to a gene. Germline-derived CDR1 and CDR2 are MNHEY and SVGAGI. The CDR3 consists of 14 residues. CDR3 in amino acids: CASSSGTGGETQYF. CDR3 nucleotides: TGTGCCAGCAGTTCCGGGACAGGGGGAGAGACCCAGTACTTC.

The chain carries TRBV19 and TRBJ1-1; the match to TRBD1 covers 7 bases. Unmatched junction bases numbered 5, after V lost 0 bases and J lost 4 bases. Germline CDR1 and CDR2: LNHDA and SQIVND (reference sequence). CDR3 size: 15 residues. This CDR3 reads CASSIDLTGVTEAFF. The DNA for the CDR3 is TGTGCCAGTAGTATAGACTTAACAGGGGTCACTGAAGCTTTCTTT.

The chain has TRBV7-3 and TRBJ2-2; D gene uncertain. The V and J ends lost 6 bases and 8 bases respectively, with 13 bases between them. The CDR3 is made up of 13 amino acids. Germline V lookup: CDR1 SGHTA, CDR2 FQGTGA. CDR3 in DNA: TGTGCCAGCAGTTCGTCCAACGGGGGGGAGCTGTTTTTT. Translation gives CASSSSNGGELFF.

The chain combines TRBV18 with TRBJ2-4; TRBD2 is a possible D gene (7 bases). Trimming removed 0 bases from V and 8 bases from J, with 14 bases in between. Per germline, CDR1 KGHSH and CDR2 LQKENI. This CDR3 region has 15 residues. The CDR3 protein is CASSPPAGAADIQYF. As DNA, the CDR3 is TGTGCCAGCTCACCACCCGCGGGGGCGGCCGACATTCAGTACTTC.

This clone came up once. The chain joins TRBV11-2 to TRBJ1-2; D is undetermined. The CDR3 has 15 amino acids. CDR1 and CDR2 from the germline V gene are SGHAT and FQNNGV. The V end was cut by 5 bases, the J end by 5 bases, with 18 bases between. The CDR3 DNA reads TGTGCCAGCAGCCCCCCCGGTGAGGGAGGGTATGGCTACACCTTC. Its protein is CASSPPGEGGYGYTF.

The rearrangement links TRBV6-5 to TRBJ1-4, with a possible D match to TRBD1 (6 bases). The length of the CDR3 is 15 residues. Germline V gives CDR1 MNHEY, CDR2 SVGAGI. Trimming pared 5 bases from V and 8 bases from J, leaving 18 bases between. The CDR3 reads CASSNNRAANEKLFF. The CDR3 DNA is TGTGCCAGCAGTAACAACAGGGCGGCGAACGAAAAACTGTTTTTT.

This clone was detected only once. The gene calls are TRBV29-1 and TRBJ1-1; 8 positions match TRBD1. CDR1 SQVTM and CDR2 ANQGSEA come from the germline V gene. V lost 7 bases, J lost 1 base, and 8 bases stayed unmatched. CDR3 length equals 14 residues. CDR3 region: CSGYRDRRNTEAFF. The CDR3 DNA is TGCAGCGGGTACCGGGACAGGAGGAACACTGAAGCTTTCTTT.

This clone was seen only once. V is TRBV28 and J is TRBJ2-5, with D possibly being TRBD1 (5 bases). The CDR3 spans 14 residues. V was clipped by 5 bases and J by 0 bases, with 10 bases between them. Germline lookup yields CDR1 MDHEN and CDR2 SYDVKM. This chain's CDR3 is CASSKGWYQETQYF. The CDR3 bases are TGTGCCAGCAGTAAGGGGTGGTACCAAGAGACCCAGTACTTC.

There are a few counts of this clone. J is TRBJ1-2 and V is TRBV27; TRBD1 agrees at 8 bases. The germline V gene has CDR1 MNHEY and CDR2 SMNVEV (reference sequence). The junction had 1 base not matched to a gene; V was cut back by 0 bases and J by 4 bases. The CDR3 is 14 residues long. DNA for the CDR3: TGTGCCAGCAGTTTATCAACAGGGGGCTATGGCTACACCTTC. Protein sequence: CASSLSTGGYGYTF.

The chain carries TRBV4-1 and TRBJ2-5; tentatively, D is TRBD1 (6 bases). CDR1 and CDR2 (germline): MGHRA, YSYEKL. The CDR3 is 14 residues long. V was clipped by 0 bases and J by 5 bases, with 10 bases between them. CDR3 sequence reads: CASSQEGGWETQYF. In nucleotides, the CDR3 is TGCGCCAGCAGCCAAGAAGGGGGTTGGGAGACCCAGTACTTC.

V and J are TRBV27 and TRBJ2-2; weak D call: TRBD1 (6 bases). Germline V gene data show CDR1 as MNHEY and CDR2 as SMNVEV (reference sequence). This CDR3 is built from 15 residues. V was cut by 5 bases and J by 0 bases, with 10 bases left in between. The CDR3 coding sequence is TGTGCCAGCAGTCCCAGGGGAGCGAACACCGGGGAGCTGTTTTTT. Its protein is CASSPRGANTGELFF.

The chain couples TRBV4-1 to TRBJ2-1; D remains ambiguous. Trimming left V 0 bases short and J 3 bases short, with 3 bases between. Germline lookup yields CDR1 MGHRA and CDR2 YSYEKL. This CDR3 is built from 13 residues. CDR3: CASSQDIYNEQFF. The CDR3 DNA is TGCGCCAGCAGCCAAGATATCTACAATGAGCAGTTCTTC.

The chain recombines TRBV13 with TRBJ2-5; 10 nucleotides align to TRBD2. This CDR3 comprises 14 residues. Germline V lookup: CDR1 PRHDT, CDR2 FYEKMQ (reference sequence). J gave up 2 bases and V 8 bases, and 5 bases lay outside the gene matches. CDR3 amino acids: CASSSGGLQETQYF. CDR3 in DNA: TGTGCCAGCTCTAGCGGGGGCCTTCAAGAGACCCAGTACTTC.

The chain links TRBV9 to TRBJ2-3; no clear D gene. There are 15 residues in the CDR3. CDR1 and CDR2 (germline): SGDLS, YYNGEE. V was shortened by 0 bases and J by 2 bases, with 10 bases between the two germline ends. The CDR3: CASSVGSRLTDTQYF. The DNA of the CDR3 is TGTGCCAGCAGCGTAGGATCAAGACTCACAGATACGCAGTATTTT.